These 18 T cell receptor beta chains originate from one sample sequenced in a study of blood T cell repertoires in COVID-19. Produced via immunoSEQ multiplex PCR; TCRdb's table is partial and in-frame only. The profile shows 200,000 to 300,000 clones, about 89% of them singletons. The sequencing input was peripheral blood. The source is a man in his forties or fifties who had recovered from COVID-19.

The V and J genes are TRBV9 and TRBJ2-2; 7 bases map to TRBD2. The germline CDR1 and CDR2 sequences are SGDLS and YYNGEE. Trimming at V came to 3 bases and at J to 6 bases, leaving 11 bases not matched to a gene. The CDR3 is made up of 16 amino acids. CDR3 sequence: CASSALTAGSAGELFF. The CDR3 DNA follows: TGTGCCAGCAGCGCCCTAACAGCGGGGTCCGCCGGGGAGCTGTTTTTT.

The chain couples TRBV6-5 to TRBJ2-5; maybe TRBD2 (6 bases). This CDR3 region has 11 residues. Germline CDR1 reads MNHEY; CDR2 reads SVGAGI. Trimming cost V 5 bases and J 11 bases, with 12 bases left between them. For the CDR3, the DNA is TGTGCCAGCAGTCACGGGGGTACTCAGTACTTC. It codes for CASSHGGTQYF.

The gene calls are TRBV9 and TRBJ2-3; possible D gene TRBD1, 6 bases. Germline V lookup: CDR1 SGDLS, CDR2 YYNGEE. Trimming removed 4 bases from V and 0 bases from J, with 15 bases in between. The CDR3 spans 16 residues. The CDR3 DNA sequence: TGTGCCAGCAGCTTAAATGGGGGCCAGAGCACAGATACGCAGTATTTT. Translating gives CASSLNGGQSTDTQYF.

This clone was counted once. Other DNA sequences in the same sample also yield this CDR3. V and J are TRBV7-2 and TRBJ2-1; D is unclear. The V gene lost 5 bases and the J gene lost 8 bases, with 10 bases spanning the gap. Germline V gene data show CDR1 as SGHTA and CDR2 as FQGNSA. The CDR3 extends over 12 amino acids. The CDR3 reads CASSPRGDEQFF. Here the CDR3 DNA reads TGTGCCAGCAGCCCCCGAGGCGATGAGCAGTTCTTC. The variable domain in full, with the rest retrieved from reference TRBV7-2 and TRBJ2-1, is GAGVSQSPSNKVTEKGKDVELRCDPISGHTALYWYRQSLGQGLEFLIYFQGNSAPDKSGLPSDRFSAERTGGSVSTLTIQRTQQEDSAVYLCASSPRGDEQFFGPGTRLTVL.

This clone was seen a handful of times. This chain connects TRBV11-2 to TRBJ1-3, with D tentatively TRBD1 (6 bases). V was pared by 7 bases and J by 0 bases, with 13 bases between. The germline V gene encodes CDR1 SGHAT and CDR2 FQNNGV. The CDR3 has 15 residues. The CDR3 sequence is CASTVGQTSGNTIYF. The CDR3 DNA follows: TGTGCCAGCACCGTTGGACAGACCTCTGGAAACACCATATATTTT.

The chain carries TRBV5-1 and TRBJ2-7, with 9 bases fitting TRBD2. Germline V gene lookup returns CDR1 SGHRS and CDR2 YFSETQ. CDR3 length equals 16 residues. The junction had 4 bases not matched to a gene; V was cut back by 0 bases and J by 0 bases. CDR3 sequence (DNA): TGCGCCAGCAGCTTGGCCAGGACTAGCGCCTCCTACGAGCAGTACTTC. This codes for CASSLARTSASYEQYF.

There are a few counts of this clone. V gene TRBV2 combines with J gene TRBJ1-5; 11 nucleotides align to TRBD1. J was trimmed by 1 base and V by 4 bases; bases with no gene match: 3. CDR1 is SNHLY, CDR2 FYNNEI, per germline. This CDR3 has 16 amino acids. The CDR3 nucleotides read TGTGCCAGCAGTGGGGACAGGGGGGCGAGCAATCAGCCCCAGCATTTT. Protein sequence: CASSGDRGASNQPQHF.

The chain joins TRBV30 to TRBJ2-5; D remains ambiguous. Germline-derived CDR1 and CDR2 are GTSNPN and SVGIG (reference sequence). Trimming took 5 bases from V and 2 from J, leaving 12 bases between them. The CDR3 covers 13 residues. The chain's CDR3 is CAWAATHQETQYF. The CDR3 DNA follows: TGTGCCTGGGCCGCGACTCATCAAGAGACCCAGTACTTC.

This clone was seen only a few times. CDR3 residues: CASSLAGYSNQPQHF. CDR3 sequence (DNA): TGTGCCAGCAGCTTGGCAGGTTATAGCAATCAGCCCCAGCATTTT. This chain links TRBV5-6 with TRBJ1-5; D not resolved. The CDR3 contains 15 residues. Germline V gives CDR1 SGHDT, CDR2 YYEEEE. V gave up 0 bases and J gave up 0 bases, with 7 bases separating them.

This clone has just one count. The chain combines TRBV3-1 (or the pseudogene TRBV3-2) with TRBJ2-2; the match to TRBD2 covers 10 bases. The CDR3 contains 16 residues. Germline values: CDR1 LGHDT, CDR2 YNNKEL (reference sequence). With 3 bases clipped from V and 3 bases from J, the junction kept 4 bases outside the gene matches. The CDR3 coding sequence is TGTGCCAGCAGCCACTTAGCGGGAGGTCACACCGGGGAGCTGTTTTTT. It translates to CASSHLAGGHTGELFF.

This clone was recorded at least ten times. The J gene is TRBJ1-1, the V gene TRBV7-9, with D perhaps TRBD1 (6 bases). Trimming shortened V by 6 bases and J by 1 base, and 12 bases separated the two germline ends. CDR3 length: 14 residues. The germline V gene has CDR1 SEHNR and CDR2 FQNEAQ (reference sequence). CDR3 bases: TGTGCCAGCAGAGCTCCGGGACAGAACACTGAAGCTTTCTTT. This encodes CASRAPGQNTEAFF.

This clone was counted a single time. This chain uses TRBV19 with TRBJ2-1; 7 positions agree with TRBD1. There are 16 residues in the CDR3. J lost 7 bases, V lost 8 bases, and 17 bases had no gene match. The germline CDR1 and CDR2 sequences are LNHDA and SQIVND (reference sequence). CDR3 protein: CASGQQGTIRGNEQFF. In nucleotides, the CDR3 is TGTGCCAGTGGGCAACAGGGGACCATACGCGGTAATGAGCAGTTCTTC.

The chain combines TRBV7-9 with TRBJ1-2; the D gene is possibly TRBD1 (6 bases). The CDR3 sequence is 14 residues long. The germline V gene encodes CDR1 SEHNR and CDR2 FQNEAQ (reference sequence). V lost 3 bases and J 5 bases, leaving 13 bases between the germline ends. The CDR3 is CASSFAGTQYGYTF. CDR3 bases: TGTGCCAGCAGCTTTGCAGGGACACAGTATGGCTACACCTTC.

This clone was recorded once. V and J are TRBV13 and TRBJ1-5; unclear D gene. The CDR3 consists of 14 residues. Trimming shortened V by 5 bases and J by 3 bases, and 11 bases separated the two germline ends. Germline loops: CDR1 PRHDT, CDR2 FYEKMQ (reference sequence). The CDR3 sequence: CASSHGLINQPQHF. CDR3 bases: TGTGCCAGCAGCCACGGACTGATCAATCAGCCCCAGCATTTT. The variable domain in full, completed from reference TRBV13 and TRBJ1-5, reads AAGVIQSPRHLIKEKRETATLKCYPIPRHDTVYWYQQGPGQDPQFLISFYEKMQSDKGSIPDRFSAQQFSDYHSELNMSSLELGDSALYFCASSHGLINQPQHFGDGTRLSIL.

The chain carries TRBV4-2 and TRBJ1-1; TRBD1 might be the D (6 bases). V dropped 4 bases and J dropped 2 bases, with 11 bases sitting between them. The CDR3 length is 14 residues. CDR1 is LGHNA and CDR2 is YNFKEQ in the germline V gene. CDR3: CASSPGTLNTEAFF. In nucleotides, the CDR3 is TGTGCCAGCAGCCCCGGGACACTTAACACTGAAGCTTTCTTT.

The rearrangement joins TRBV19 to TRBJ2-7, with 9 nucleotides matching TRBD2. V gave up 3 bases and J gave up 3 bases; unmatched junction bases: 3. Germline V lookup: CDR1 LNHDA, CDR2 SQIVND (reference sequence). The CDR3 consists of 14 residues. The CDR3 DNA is TGTGCCAGTAGTATGTTTAGCGGGAGCTACGAGCAGTACTTC. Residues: CASSMFSGSYEQYF.

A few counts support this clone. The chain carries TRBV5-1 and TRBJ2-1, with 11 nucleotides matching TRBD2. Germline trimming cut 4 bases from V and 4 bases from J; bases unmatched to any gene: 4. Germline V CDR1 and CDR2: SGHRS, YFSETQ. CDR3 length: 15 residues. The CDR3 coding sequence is TGCGCCAGCAGCACGACTAGCGGGGTTTACAATGAGCAGTTCTTC. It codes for CASSTTSGVYNEQFF.

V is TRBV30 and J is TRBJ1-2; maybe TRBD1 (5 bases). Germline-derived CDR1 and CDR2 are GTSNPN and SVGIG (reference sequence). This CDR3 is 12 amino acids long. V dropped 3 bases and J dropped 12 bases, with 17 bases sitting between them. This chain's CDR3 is CAWRLGGSGNTF. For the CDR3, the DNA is TGTGCCTGGAGATTGGGGGGAAGTGGTAACACCTTC.